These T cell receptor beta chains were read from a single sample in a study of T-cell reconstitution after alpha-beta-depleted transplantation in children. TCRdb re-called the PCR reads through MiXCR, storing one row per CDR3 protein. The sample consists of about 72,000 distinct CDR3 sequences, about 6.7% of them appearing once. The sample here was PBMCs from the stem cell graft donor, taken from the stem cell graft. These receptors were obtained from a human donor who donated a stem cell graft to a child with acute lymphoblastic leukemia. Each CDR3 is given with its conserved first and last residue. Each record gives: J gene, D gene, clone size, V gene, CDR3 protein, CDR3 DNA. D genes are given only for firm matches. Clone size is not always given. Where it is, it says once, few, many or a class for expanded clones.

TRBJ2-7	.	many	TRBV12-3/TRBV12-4	CASSFFGGRNEQYF	TGTGCCAGCAGTTTCTTCGGGGGCAGGAACGAGCAGTACTTC
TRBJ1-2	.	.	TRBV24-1	CATSDLEGYGYTF	TGTGCCACCAGTGATTTGGAGGGCTATGGCTACACCTTC
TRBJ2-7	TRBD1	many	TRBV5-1	CASSIYRDRESYEQYF	TGCGCCAGCAGCATCTACCGGGACAGGGAATCCTACGAGCAGTACTTC
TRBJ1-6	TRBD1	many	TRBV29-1	CSVAQGAGSPLHF	TGCAGCGTTGCCCAGGGGGCAGGATCACCCCTCCACTTT
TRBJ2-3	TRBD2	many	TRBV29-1	CSGGGRRDPGTDTQYF	TGCAGCGGGGGGGGACGGCGGGACCCTGGCACAGATACGCAGTATTTT
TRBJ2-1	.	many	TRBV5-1	CASSLGLGSSYNEQFF	TGCGCCAGCAGCTTGGGGCTCGGGAGCTCCTACAATGAGCAGTTCTTC
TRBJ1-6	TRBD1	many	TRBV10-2	CASEQTGEGSPLHF	TGCGCCAGCGAACAAACAGGGGAGGGTTCACCCCTCCACTTT
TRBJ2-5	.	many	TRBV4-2	CASSRWAQETQYF	TGTGCCAGCAGCCGATGGGCACAAGAGACCCAGTACTTC
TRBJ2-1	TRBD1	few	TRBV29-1	CSVGQGPYNEQFF	TGCAGCGTTGGACAGGGACCTTACAATGAGCAGTTCTTC
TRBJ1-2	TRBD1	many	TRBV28	CASLRTGGGYGYTF	TGTGCCAGTTTGAGGACAGGGGGCGGGTATGGCTACACCTTC
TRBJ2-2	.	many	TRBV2	CASNGPQWANTGELFF	TGTGCCAGCAACGGCCCCCAGTGGGCCAACACCGGGGAGCTGTTTTTT
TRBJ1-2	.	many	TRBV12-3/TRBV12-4	CASSTRTLANYGYTF	TGTGCCAGCAGTACCCGGACGCTTGCGAACTATGGCTACACCTTC
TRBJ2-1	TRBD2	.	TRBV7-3	CASSTDSGGAYNEQFF	TGTGCCAGCAGCACCGATAGCGGGGGGGCCTACAATGAGCAGTTCTTC
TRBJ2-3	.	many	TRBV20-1	CSARRVGADTQYF	TGCAGTGCAAGACGCGTAGGGGCAGATACGCAGTATTTT
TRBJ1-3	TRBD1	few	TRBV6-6	CASSYGQDLGSGNTIYF	TGTGCCAGCAGTTACGGACAGGATTTGGGCTCTGGAAACACCATATATTTT
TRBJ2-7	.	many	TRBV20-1	CSAVMGEQYF	TGCAGTGCTGTGATGGGCGAGCAGTACTTC
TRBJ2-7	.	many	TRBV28	CASVSGSYEQYF	TGTGCCAGCGTTTCCGGGTCCTACGAGCAGTACTTC